A single sample is the source of the 21 T cell receptor beta chains below, sequenced in a study of blood T cell repertoires in COVID-19. Generated by immunoSEQ multiplex PCR, the TCRdb table keeps only in-frame clones and is missing some. The sample consists of roughly 260,000 clones, approximately 86% of them appearing once. Input material: PBMCs or T cells enriched from blood (not recorded which). Source of these receptors: a woman aged 25 to 39 with acute COVID-19.

CDR3 nucleotides: TGCAGCGTTGAGGTCATCAGGGCTGGCGAGCAGTACTTC. It translates to CSVEVIRAGEQYF. The chain links TRBV29-1 to TRBJ2-7; maybe TRBD1 (5 bases). The CDR3 totals 13 residues. V was cut by 3 bases and J by 6 bases, with 15 bases left in between. Per the germline V gene, CDR1 is SQVTM and CDR2 is ANQGSEA.

The chain has TRBV20-1 and TRBJ1-2, with D maybe TRBD1 (5 bases). This CDR3 is 11 amino acids long. Trimming took 3 bases from V and 6 from J, leaving 8 bases between them. Germline lookup yields CDR1 DFQATT and CDR2 SNEGSKA (reference sequence). Written as DNA, the CDR3 is TGCAGTGCTAGGGGCAGGGATGGCTACACCTTC. Translation gives CSARGRDGYTF.

In this sample, this clone turned up once. This chain links TRBV5-4 with TRBJ2-2, with a tentative D call TRBD1 (6 bases). CDR1 and CDR2 from the germline V gene are SGHNT and YYREEE (reference sequence). This CDR3 spans 15 amino acids. V shed 4 bases and J shed 4 bases, with 14 bases lying between them. CDR3 DNA sequence: TGTGCCAGCAGCCGGGACAAAAGGGGCACCGGGGAGCTGTTTTTT. Its protein is CASSRDKRGTGELFF.

The chain uses TRBV19 and TRBJ1-3, with D possibly being TRBD1 (5 bases). This CDR3 is built from 13 residues. In germline, CDR1 is LNHDA, CDR2 SQIVND (reference sequence). V lost 6 bases and J lost 8, with 14 bases in between. CDR3 in amino acids: CASRNGGVDTIYF. The CDR3 DNA reads TGTGCCAGTAGGAACGGAGGGGTGGACACCATATATTTT.

The J gene is TRBJ1-6, the V gene TRBV7-2; D is ambiguous. CDR1 is SGHTA, CDR2 FQGNSA, per germline. V was pared by 4 bases and J by 0 bases, with 16 bases between. CDR3 length equals 18 residues. The chain's CDR3 is CASSSAGGSGSYNSPLHF. The CDR3 nucleotides are TGTGCCAGCAGCTCAGCAGGCGGATCTGGCTCCTATAATTCACCCCTCCACTTT. Using reference TRBV7-2 and TRBJ1-6 for the parts outside the CDR3, the full variable domain is GAGVSQSPSNKVTEKGKDVELRCDPISGHTALYWYRQSLGQGLEFLIYFQGNSAPDKSGLPSDRFSAERTGGSVSTLTIQRTQQEDSAVYLCASSSAGGSGSYNSPLHFGNGTRLTVT.

A single count supports this clone. The chain couples TRBV27 to TRBJ2-7, with TRBD1 matching over 7 bases. The ends lost 6 bases at V and 3 bases at J; junction bases unmatched: 8. This CDR3 is built from 14 residues. CDR1 is MNHEY, CDR2 SMNVEV, per germline (reference sequence). Here the CDR3 reads CASRGGRFYYEQYF. The CDR3 DNA reads as TGTGCCAGCAGAGGGGGCAGGTTTTACTACGAGCAGTACTTC.

The V call is TRBV6-5, the J call TRBJ2-7, with D possibly being TRBD2 (6 bases). Germline-derived CDR1 and CDR2 are MNHEY and SVGAGI. CDR3 length equals 15 residues. Trimming took 2 bases from V and 2 from J, leaving 13 bases between them. The CDR3 spells CASSYGRGIAYEQYF. CDR3 coding DNA: TGTGCCAGCAGTTACGGTCGGGGGATCGCCTACGAGCAGTACTTC.

The rearrangement uses TRBV5-4 and TRBJ2-5; perhaps TRBD2 as D (6 bases). V was shortened by 3 bases and J by 0 bases, with 18 bases between the two germline ends. CDR3 length: 17 amino acids. The germline V gene has CDR1 SGHNT and CDR2 YYREEE (reference sequence). This CDR3 is CASSSPSAGPNQETQYF. In DNA form, the CDR3 reads TGTGCCAGCAGCTCCCCTTCTGCGGGGCCCAACCAAGAGACCCAGTACTTC.

V and J are TRBV5-1 and TRBJ1-1, with D perhaps matching TRBD1 (6 bases). Germline values: CDR1 SGHRS, CDR2 YFSETQ. With 0 bases removed from V and 1 base from J, the gap between germline ends came to 10 bases. This CDR3 spans 15 amino acids. This chain's CDR3 is CASSLAGTQNTEAFF. The CDR3 DNA follows: TGCGCCAGCAGCTTGGCCGGGACACAGAACACTGAAGCTTTCTTT.

The rearrangement links TRBV10-3 to TRBJ1-2, with a weak D call TRBD1 (5 bases). Looked up from germline, CDR1 is ENHRY and CDR2 is SYGVKD. V lost 6 bases and J lost 4, with 21 bases in between. This CDR3 is built from 16 residues. CDR3 residues: CAIRRGGEGDVYGYTF. CDR3 DNA: TGTGCCATCAGGAGGGGAGGGGAAGGGGATGTCTATGGCTACACCTTC.

J is TRBJ2-2 and V is TRBV19, with 11 bases fitting TRBD1. The germline V gene has CDR1 LNHDA and CDR2 SQIVND (reference sequence). This CDR3 has 17 residues. J gave up 5 bases and V 10 bases, and 15 bases lay outside the gene matches. For the CDR3, the DNA is TGTGCCACTCGATCGGGCCCGGGACAGGGGGGAACCGGGGAGCTGTTTTTT. As protein: CATRSGPGQGGTGELFF.

The genes are TRBV3-1 (or the pseudogene TRBV3-2) and TRBJ1-2, with TRBD1 identical over 7 bases. The CDR3 covers 14 residues. Germline lookup yields CDR1 LGHDT and CDR2 YNNKEL (reference sequence). J lost 10 bases, V lost 5 bases, and 13 bases had no gene match. The CDR3 sequence: CASSALGGKGSYTF. The CDR3 DNA follows: TGTGCCAGCAGCGCTCTAGGGGGCAAGGGATCCTACACCTTC.

This clone was seen just once. V is TRBV28 and J is TRBJ1-5; no clear D. The CDR3 is made up of 16 amino acids. From germline, CDR1 is MDHEN and CDR2 SYDVKM. Trimming took 2 bases from V and 2 from J, leaving 13 bases between them. CDR3 DNA: TGTGCCAGCAGTTTAAGGGAGGTATGGGGCAATCAGCCCCAGCATTTT. This encodes CASSLREVWGNQPQHF.

The chain carries TRBV10-2 and TRBJ2-2; D not resolved. CDR1 is WSHSY, CDR2 SAAADI, per germline. V lost 4 bases and J lost 6, with 3 bases in between. The CDR3 length is 11 residues. In nucleotides, the CDR3 is TGCGCCAGCAGTGTAGCCGGGGAGCTGTTTTTT. It specifies CASSVAGELFF.

The chain uses TRBV10-3 and TRBJ2-2; D may be TRBD1 (6 bases). Trimming removed 8 bases from V and 7 bases from J, with 8 bases in between. The CDR3 spans 11 residues. The germline CDR1 and CDR2 sequences are ENHRY and SYGVKD. For the CDR3, the DNA is TGTGCCATCGCAGGGGTCGGGGAGCTGTTTTTT. It specifies CAIAGVGELFF.

The V and J genes are TRBV2 and TRBJ1-2; 7 bases agree with TRBD1. The germline gives CDR1 SNHLY, CDR2 FYNNEI. The CDR3 spans 15 residues. V trimming: 4 bases; J trimming: 6 bases; junction bases outside the gene matches: 11. CDR3 region: CASSGFTGDKNGYTF. For the CDR3, the DNA is TGTGCCAGCAGTGGCTTTACAGGGGATAAGAATGGCTACACCTTC.

The rearrangement uses TRBV19 and TRBJ2-3; perhaps TRBD1 as D (6 bases). Germline CDR1 is LNHDA and CDR2 is SQIVND (reference sequence). The CDR3 is made up of 13 amino acids. Trimming took off 4 bases at V and 6 bases at J, with 11 bases between the two ends. CDR3 DNA: TGTGCCAGTAGTAACAGGGCCCGGGATACGCAGTATTTT. As protein: CASSNRARDTQYF.

This clone was seen just once. CDR3 coding DNA: TGTGCCAGTAGTATATGGACAGGGAAGAATCGGAACAATCAGCCCCAGCATTTT. Translated, it gives CASSIWTGKNRNNQPQHF. V and J are TRBV19 and TRBJ1-5; 8 bases map to TRBD1. The V gene end was trimmed by 2 bases and the J gene end by 3 bases; junction bases not matched to a gene: 12. The CDR3 runs 18 residues. CDR1 is LNHDA and CDR2 is SQIVND in the germline V gene (reference sequence).

The chain is built from TRBV4-1 and TRBJ1-5; D not resolved. CDR1 is MGHRA, CDR2 YSYEKL, per germline. There are 14 residues in the CDR3. Trimming removed 3 bases from V and 7 bases from J, with 13 bases in between. The CDR3 loop is CASSHDSETQPQHF. The CDR3 DNA is TGCGCCAGCAGCCATGACTCTGAAACCCAGCCCCAGCATTTT.

The rearrangement links TRBV6-5 to TRBJ2-7, with a possible D match to TRBD1 (6 bases). CDR1 is MNHEY and CDR2 is SVGAGI in the germline V gene. Between the trimmed V and J ends, which lost 0 bases and 4 bases, there was a span of 7 bases. CDR3 length: 13 amino acids. CDR3 in DNA: TGTGCCAGCAGTTACTCTAGGGGGTACGAGCAGTACTTC. Translating gives CASSYSRGYEQYF.

This clone was seen only once. This sequence joins TRBV6-5 and TRBJ1-2, with unresolved D. The CDR3 runs 13 residues. V lost 8 bases and J 8 bases, leaving 18 bases between the germline ends. The germline gives CDR1 MNHEY, CDR2 SVGAGI. The CDR3 loop is CASSPAEAGGYTF. CDR3 nucleotides: TGTGCCAGCTCCCCTGCGGAGGCGGGAGGCTACACCTTC.